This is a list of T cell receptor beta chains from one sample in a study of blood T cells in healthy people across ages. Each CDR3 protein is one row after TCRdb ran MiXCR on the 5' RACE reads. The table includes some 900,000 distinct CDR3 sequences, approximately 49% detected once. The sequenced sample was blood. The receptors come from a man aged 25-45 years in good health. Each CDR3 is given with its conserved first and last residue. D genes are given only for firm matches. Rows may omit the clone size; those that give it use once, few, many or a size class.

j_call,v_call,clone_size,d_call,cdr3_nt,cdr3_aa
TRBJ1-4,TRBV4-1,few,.,TGCGCCACGAAGGGGGGTAATGAAAAACTGTTTTTT,CATKGGNEKLFF
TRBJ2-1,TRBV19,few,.,TGTGCCAGTAGTATCTGGGGGATCCACAATGAGCAGTTCTTC,CASSIWGIHNEQFF
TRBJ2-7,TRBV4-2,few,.,TGTGCCAGCAGCCAAGCCAGGGTAATACACGAGCAGTACTTC,CASSQARVIHEQYF
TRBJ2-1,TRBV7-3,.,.,TGTGCCAGCAGCTTAAAACTCCTAGCCCCATCCTACAATGAGCAGTTCTTC,CASSLKLLAPSYNEQFF
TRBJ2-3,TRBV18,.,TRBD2,TGTGCCAGCTCACCATTCTCAGCGGGGGCCAGCACAGATACGCAGTATTTT,CASSPFSAGASTDTQYF
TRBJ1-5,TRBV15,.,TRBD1,TGTGCCACCAGCTCACAGGGGAATCAGCCCCAGCATTTT,CATSSQGNQPQHF
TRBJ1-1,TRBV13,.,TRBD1,TGTGCCAGCAGCTTAGGGACAGGGGGGGACACTGAAGCTTTCTTT,CASSLGTGGDTEAFF
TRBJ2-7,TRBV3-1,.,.,TGTGCCAGCAGCCAAGGTGAAGGGCAGTACTTC,CASSQGEGQYF
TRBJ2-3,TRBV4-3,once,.,TGCGCCAGCGGCCAAGATCTGGGAGCAGATACGCAGTATTTT,CASGQDLGADTQYF
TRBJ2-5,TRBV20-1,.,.,TGCAGTGCTAGTAGTAGGGCTAGCGCCCGTTGGGAGCAGTACTTC,CSASSRASARWEQYF
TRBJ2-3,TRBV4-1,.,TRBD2,TGCGCCAGCAGCCAACAGACTAGCGGGGGGCCTCACCCTCCCGATACGCAGTATTTT,CASSQQTSGGPHPPDTQYF
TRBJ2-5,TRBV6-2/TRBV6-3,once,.,TGTGCCAGCAGTTCCGGTAGCGGAGGAAGGCAGACCCAGTACTTC,CASSSGSGGRQTQYF
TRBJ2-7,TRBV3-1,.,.,TGTGCCAGCAGCCCCCTTGAACGTGACGAGCAGTACTTC,CASSPLERDEQYF
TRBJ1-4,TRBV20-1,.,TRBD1,TGCAGTGGAGAAGGACAGGAGAGTATGGCTAATGAAAAACTGTTTTTT,CSGEGQESMANEKLFF
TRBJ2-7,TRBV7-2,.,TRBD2,TGTGCCAGCAGCTTGGACGGACTAGTCTACGAGCAGTACTTC,CASSLDGLVYEQYF
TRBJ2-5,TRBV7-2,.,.,TGTGCCAGCAGCTTATTCTTGGGGTACCAAGAGACCCAGTACTTC,CASSLFLGYQETQYF
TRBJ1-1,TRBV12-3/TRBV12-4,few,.,TGTGCCACCCGGGTAGGAGACACTGAAGCTTTCTTT,CATRVGDTEAFF
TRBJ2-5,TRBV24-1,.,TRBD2,TGTGCCACCAGTGGACGGACTAGCGGGGTCCAATCGTGGGAGACCCAGTACTTC,CATSGRTSGVQSWETQYF
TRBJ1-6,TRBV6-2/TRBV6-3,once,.,TGTGCCAGCAGTTACTCACTGGGAAGCTCCTATAATTCACCCCTCCACTTT,CASSYSLGSSYNSPLHF
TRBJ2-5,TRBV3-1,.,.,TGTGCCAGCAGCCAAGATAGGCCAGGGTTGAGGGGACAAGAGACCCAGTACTTC,CASSQDRPGLRGQETQYF
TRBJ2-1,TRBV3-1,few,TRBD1,TGTGCCAGCAGCCCCCGGGACAGGGGAAATGAGCAGTTCTTC,CASSPRDRGNEQFF
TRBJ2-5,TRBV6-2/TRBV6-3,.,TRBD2,TGTGCCAGCAGTTACCCCAGGGAAGGTGTAGCGGGGGAGCAAGAGACCCAGTACTTC,CASSYPREGVAGEQETQYF
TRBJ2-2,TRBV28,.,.,TGTGCCAGCAGCCGCGAAGGGATAGGCACCGGGGAGCTGTTTTTT,CASSREGIGTGELFF
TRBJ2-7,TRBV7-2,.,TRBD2,TGTGCCAGCAGCTTCTTCGGGACTAGCGGGGGCAACGAGCAGTACTTC,CASSFFGTSGGNEQYF
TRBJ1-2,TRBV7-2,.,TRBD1,TGTGCCAGCAGCCCCGACAGGGACGGATATCATGGCTACACCTTC,CASSPDRDGYHGYTF
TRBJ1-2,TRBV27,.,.,TGTGCCAGCAGTCTCCTCGGTCAGGGAAACCCCACTAACTATGGCTACACCTTC,CASSLLGQGNPTNYGYTF
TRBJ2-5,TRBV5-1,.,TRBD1,TGCGCCAGCAGCTTTGGGACAGAGCAAGAGACCCAGTACTTC,CASSFGTEQETQYF
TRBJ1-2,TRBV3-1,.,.,TGTGCCAGCACCTACCGGGCAGCTTCCAACTATGGCTACACCTTC,CASTYRAASNYGYTF
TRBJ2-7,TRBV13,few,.,TGTGCCAGCAGCTTGGGCGACAAGCGTGGCGAGCAGTACTTC,CASSLGDKRGEQYF
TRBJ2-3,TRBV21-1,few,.,TGTGCCAGCAGCAAAGTCGGGGGCACAGATACGCAGTATTTT,CASSKVGGTDTQYF
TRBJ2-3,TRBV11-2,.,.,TGTGCCAGCAGCCTCCCGGACTCGGGCCCTAGCACAGATACGCAGTATTTT,CASSLPDSGPSTDTQYF
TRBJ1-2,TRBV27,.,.,TGTGCCAGCAGTGGGGCAGCGTATTATGGCTACACCTTC,CASSGAAYYGYTF
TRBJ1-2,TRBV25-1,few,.,TGTGCCAGCAGTGAATCGGACATCGGGGCTGGCTACACCTTC,CASSESDIGAGYTF
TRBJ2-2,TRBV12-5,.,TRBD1,TGTGCTAGTGGTTTGACAGGGGACGGGGAGCTGTTTTTT,CASGLTGDGELFF
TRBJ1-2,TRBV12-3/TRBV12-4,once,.,TGTGCCAGCAGTCCGTCCACAAGTAACTATGGCTACACCTTC,CASSPSTSNYGYTF
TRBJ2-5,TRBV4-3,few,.,TGCGCCAGCAGCCAAGGTCCGGGGGTAAAGACCCAGTACTTC,CASSQGPGVKTQYF
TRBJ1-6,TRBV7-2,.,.,TGTGCCAGCAGCCCGGAATGGGATTCACCCCTCCACTTT,CASSPEWDSPLHF
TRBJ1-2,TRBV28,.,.,TGTGCCAGCTCGCTGTCGGCCCGGGGCCGACATGGCTACACCTTC,CASSLSARGRHGYTF
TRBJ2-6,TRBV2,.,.,TGTGCCAGCAGTGAAAGTACCGACCACTCTGGGGCCAACGTCCTGACTTTC,CASSESTDHSGANVLTF
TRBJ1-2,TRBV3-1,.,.,TGTGCCAGCAGCGAGAAGGCCTATGGCTACACCTTC,CASSEKAYGYTF
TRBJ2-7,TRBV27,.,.,TGTGCCAGCAGCCCAGGGATGACTTACGAGCAGTACTTC,CASSPGMTYEQYF
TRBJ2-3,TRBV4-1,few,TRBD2,TGCGCCAGCAGCCAAGATCCAGCGGGGCAGACAGATACGCAGTATTTT,CASSQDPAGQTDTQYF
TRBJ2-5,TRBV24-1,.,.,TGTGCCACCAGTGATGCCAGGGTCATTGTGGGGACCCAGTACTTC,CATSDARVIVGTQYF
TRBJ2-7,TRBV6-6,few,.,TGTGCCAGCACACCCGGACAGTACTACGAGCAGTACTTC,CASTPGQYYEQYF
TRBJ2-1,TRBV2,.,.,TGTGCCAGCAGTGAACTGGGCGGGGCCCACAATGAGCAGTTCTTC,CASSELGGAHNEQFF
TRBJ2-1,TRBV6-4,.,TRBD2,TGTGCCTGCAGTGAATCGGGCTATGGACTAGTTGACAATGAGCAGTTCTTC,CACSESGYGLVDNEQFF
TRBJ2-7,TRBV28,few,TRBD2,TGTGCCAGCAGTGAACTAGCGGGTGCTTCCTACGAGCAGTACTTC,CASSELAGASYEQYF
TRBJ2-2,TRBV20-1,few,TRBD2,TGCAGTGCTAGAGATCGACAAGCGGGGGGAACCGGGGAGCTGTTTTTT,CSARDRQAGGTGELFF
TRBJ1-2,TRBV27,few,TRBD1,TGTGCCAGCAGTACACGCCTCGGGACAGGGGGCTTTGGCTACACCTTC,CASSTRLGTGGFGYTF
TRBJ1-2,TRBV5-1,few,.,TGCGCCAGCAGCCCCGAGGGTCGTAACTATGGCTACACCTTC,CASSPEGRNYGYTF
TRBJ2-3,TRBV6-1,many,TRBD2,TGTGCCAGCGGGGGACTAAGCGCAGATACGCAGTATTTT,CASGGLSADTQYF
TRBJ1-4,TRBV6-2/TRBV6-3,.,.,TGTGCCAGCAACGCGCCGGTAGGGGATGAAAAACTGTTTTTT,CASNAPVGDEKLFF
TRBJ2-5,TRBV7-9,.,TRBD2,TGTGCCAGCACCCGCGGGGGGTATCAAGAGACCCAGTACTTC,CASTRGGYQETQYF
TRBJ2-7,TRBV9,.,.,TGTGCCAGCAGCCCACGTGAAACGGCTTACGAGCAGTACTTC,CASSPRETAYEQYF
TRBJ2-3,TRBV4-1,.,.,TGCGCCAGCAGCCAATCGACAGGCGCTGCCTTAGATACGCAGTATTTT,CASSQSTGAALDTQYF